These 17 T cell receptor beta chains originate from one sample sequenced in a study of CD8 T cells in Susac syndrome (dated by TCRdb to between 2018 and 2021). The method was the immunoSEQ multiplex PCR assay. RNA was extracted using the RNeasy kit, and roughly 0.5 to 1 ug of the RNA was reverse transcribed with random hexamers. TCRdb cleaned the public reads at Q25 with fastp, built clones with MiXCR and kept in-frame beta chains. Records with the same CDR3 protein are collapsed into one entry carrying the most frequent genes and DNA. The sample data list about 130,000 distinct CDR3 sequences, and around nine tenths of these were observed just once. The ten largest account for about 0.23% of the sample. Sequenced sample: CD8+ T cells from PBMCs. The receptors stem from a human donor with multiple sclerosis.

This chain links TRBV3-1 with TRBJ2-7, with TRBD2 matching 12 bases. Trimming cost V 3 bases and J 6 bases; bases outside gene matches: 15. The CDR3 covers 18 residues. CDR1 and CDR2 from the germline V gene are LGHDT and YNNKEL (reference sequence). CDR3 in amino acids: CASSQRLAGEGRMGEQYF. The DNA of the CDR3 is TGTGCCAGCAGCCAGCGACTAGCGGGAGAGGGTCGTATGGGCGAGCAGTACTTC.

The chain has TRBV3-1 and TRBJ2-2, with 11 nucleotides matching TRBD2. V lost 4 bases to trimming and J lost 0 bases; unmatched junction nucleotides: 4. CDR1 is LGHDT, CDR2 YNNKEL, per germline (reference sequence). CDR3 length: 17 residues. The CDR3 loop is CASSPLAGVSNTGELFF. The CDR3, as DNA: TGTGCCAGCAGCCCACTAGCGGGAGTATCGAACACCGGGGAGCTGTTTTTT.

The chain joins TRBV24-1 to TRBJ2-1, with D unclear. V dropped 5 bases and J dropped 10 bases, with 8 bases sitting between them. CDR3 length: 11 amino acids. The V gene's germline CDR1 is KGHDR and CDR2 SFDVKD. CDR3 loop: CATSGGEEQFF. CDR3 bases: TGTGCCACCAGTGGAGGTGAGGAGCAGTTCTTC.

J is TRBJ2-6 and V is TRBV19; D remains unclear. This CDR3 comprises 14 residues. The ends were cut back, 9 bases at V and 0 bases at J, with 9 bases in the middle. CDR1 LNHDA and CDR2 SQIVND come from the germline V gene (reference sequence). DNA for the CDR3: TGTGCCAGCGGGCCCAGCTCTGGGGCCAACGTCCTGACTTTC. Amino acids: CASGPSSGANVLTF.

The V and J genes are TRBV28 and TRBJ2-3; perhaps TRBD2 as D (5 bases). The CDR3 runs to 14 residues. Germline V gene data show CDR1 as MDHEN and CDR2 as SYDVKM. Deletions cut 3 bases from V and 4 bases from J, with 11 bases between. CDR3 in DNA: TGTGCCAGCAGTTTGGAGGTTGGGGCAGATACGCAGTATTTT. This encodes CASSLEVGADTQYF. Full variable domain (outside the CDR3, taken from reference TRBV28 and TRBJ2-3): DVKVTQSSRYLVKRTGEKVFLECVQDMDHENMFWYRQDPGLGLRLIYFSYDVKMKEKGDIPEGYSVSREKKERFSLILESASTNQTSMYLCASSLEVGADTQYFGPGTRLTVL.

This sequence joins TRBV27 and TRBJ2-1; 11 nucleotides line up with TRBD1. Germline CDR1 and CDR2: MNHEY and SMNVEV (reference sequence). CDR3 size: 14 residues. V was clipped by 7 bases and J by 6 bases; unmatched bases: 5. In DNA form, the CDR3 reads TGTGCCAGCATCGGACAGGGGGCGCGCAATGAGCAGTTCTTC. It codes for CASIGQGARNEQFF.

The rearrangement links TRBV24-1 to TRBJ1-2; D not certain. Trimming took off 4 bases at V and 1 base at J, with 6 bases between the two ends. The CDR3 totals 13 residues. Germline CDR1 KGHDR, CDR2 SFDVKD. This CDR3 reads CATSDDYNYGYTF. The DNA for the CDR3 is TGTGCCACCAGTGACGACTATAACTATGGCTACACCTTC.

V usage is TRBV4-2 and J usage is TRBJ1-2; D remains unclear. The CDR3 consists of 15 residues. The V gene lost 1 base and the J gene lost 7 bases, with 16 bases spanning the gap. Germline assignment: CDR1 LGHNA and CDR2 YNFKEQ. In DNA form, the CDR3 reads TGTGCCAGCAGCCAAGTCACGGGAGCAAGAGGTGGCTACACCTTC. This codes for CASSQVTGARGGYTF.

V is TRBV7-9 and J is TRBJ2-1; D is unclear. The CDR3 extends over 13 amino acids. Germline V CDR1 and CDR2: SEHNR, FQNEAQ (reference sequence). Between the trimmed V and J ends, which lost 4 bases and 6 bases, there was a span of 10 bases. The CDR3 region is CASSYSELNEQFF. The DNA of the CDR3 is TGTGCCAGCAGCTACTCGGAACTCAATGAGCAGTTCTTC.

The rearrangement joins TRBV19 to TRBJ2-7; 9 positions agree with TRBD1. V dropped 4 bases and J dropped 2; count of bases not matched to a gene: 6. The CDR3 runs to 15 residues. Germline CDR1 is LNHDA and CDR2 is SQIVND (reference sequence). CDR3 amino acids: CASSTGTGFAYEQYF. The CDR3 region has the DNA TGTGCCAGTAGTACAGGGACAGGGTTCGCCTACGAGCAGTACTTC.

CDR3 sequence (DNA): TGTGCCAGTAGTATGGGTGGAGGGCTCAATCAGCCCCAGCATTTT. Translation gives CASSMGGGLNQPQHF. V gene TRBV19 combines with J gene TRBJ1-5; D ambiguous. The V gene's germline CDR1 is LNHDA and CDR2 SQIVND (reference sequence). The germline V and J ends were trimmed by 3 bases and 3 bases, with 12 bases remaining between them. The CDR3 spans 15 residues.

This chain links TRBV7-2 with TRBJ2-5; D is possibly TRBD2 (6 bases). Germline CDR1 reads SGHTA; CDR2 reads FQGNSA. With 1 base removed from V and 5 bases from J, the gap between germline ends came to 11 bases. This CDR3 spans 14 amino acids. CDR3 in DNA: TGTGCCAGCAGCTTAGTAGGAGGGTTTGAGACCCAGTACTTC. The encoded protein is CASSLVGGFETQYF.

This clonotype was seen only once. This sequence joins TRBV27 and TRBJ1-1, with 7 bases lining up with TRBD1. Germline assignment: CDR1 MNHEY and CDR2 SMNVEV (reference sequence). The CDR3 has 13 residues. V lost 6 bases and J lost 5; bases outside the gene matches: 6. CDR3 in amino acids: CASRRGLTTEAFF. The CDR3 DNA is TGTGCCAGCAGGAGGGGGCTTACGACTGAAGCTTTCTTT.

The CDR3 loop reads CASGLDGAVETQYF. The CDR3 nucleotides read TGTGCTAGTGGTTTGGACGGGGCGGTGGAGACCCAGTACTTC. The rearrangement uses TRBV12-5 and TRBJ2-5; tentatively, D is TRBD1 or TRBD2 (5 bases each). The CDR3 covers 14 residues. Germline V gene lookup returns CDR1 LGHNT and CDR2 FRNRAP. Trimming shortened V by 1 base and J by 5 bases, and 11 bases separated the two germline ends.

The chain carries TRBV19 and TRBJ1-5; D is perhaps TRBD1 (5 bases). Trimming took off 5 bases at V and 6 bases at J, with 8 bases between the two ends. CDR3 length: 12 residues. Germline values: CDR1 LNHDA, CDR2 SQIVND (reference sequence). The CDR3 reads CASSRGFQPQHF. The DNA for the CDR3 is TGTGCCAGTAGTCGGGGGTTTCAGCCCCAGCATTTT.

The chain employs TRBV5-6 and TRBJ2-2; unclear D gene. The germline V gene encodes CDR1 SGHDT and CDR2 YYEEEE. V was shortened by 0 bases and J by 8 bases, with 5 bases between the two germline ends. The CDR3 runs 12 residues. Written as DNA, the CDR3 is TGTGCCAGCAGCTTGGTATGGGGGGAGCTGTTTTTT. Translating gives CASSLVWGELFF.

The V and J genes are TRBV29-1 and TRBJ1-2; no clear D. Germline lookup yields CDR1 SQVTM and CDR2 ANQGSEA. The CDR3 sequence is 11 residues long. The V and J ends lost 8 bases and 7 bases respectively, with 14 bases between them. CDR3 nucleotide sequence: TGCAGCTTTCGTGGGTCTCGTGGCTACACCTTC. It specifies CSFRGSRGYTF.